This entry concerns a single TCR beta chain. Its antigen is unidentified. 60 Vbeta and 13 Jbeta primers were used in PCR. Data came from immunoSEQ multiplex PCR; TCRdb stores just in-frame clones and leaves some out. Of some 150,000 clones detected, roughly four fifths appear once; the ten largest clones hold around 1.9%. The data stem from a study of cytomegalovirus exposure and HLA in healthy donors. Study results and limitations: Later on, a genetic analysis was performed. It linked a missense variant in DCLRE1C with V- and J-gene trimming of TCR beta.

The receptor's source is a woman between 40 and 55 years old in good health and CMV-seronegative. Sequencing was done on a sample of PBMCs.

The CDR3 here is CASSPSRDRVSQETQYF. As DNA, the CDR3 is TGTGCCAGCTCACCCTCACGGGACAGGGTCTCTCAAGAGACCCAGTACTTC. This chain links TRBV18 with TRBJ2-5; TRBD1 matches 9 bases. The ends lost 3 bases at V and 2 bases at J; junction bases unmatched: 10. CDR1 is KGHSH, CDR2 LQKENI, per germline. The CDR3 totals 17 residues.